Below, 28 T cell receptor beta chains from the same sample are listed, as sequenced in a study of T cell repertoires in cytomegalovirus infection. TCRdb used MiXCR to reprocess the reads, holding one entry per CDR3 protein. The profile shows roughly 200,000 distinct CDR3 sequences, 17% of them singletons. Sequenced input: CD8+ T cells from PBMCs. These receptors came from a human donor in good health (CMV status not recorded). Some clones in this sample may be carry-over from other donors' samples.

This clonotype was detected a few times. This chain joins TRBV20-1 and TRBJ2-7, with D perhaps TRBD2 (6 bases). Germline CDR1 DFQATT, CDR2 SNEGSKA (reference sequence). Trimming removed 6 bases at V and 1 base at J, with 13 bases between. This CDR3 has 13 residues. CDR3 amino acids: CSALGGPSYEQYF. In nucleotides, the CDR3 is TGCAGTGCCTTGGGGGGTCCTTCCTACGAGCAGTACTTC.

This clonotype has more than one count but fewer than ten. The V call is TRBV11-2, the J call TRBJ2-7; D gene unclear. V shed 0 bases and J shed 3 bases, with 12 bases lying between them. Germline V gives CDR1 SGHAT, CDR2 FQNNGV. CDR3 length: 15 residues. CDR3 DNA: TGTGCCAGCAGCTTAGAAATCGCAGTCAACTACGAGCAGTACTTC. Encoded protein: CASSLEIAVNYEQYF. Full variable domain (remainder filled in from reference TRBV11-2 and TRBJ2-7): EAGVAQSPRYKIIEKRQSVAFWCNPISGHATLYWYQQILGQGPKLLIQFQNNGVVDDSQLPKDRFSAERLKGVDSTLKIQPAKLEDSAVYLCASSLEIAVNYEQYFGPGTRLTVT.

V usage is TRBV2 and J usage is TRBJ1-4; 9 positions match TRBD1. Per the germline V gene, CDR1 is SNHLY and CDR2 is FYNNEI. The CDR3 is 16 amino acids. V was pared by 3 bases and J by 8 bases, with 10 bases of the junction left unmatched. The CDR3 nucleotides read TGTGCCAGCAGTGATTGGGGGACAGGGACAAGGGAAAAACTGTTTTTT. It encodes CASSDWGTGTREKLFF.

In its sample, this clonotype was seen a few times. The CDR3 sequence: CASMGGHYPRQPQHF. DNA of the CDR3: TGTGCCAGCATGGGGGGTCACTACCCCCGGCAGCCCCAGCATTTT. The genes are TRBV28 and TRBJ1-5; D possibly corresponds to TRBD1 (5 bases). The CDR3 has 15 residues. V was trimmed by 7 bases and J by 7 bases, leaving 20 bases between them. Germline V gives CDR1 MDHEN, CDR2 SYDVKM.

This clonotype was detected a few times. The chain recombines TRBV29-1 with TRBJ1-2; the D is unclear. CDR3 length: 14 residues. The germline V and J ends were trimmed by 4 bases and 3 bases, with 15 bases remaining between them. Germline assignment: CDR1 SQVTM and CDR2 ANQGSEA. The CDR3 spells CSVGSGRTDYGYTF. The CDR3 nucleotides are TGCAGCGTTGGAAGTGGAAGGACTGACTATGGCTACACCTTC.

This chain joins TRBV24-1 and TRBJ1-5, with D possibly TRBD1 on 6 matching bases. Germline V lookup: CDR1 KGHDR, CDR2 SFDVKD. The CDR3 contains 14 residues. Trimming shortened V by 2 bases and J by 7 bases, and 11 bases separated the two germline ends. The CDR3 DNA is TGTGCCACCAGTGATTCCCTAGGGGGGCAGCCCCAGCATTTT. It specifies CATSDSLGGQPQHF.

There are a few counts of this clonotype. The V call is TRBV7-9, the J call TRBJ2-2; 12 nucleotides line up with TRBD1. CDR3 length equals 17 residues. The V gene end was trimmed by 5 bases and the J gene end by 5 bases; junction bases not matched to a gene: 9. Germline V gene lookup returns CDR1 SEHNR and CDR2 FQNEAQ (reference sequence). The CDR3 DNA follows: TGTGCCAGCAGCGACTGGGACAGGGGGCTTTATACCGGGGAGCTGTTTTTT. The encoded protein is CASSDWDRGLYTGELFF.

The genes are TRBV7-2 and TRBJ2-2; D not certain. The length of the CDR3 is 13 residues. V was pared by 2 bases and J by 6 bases, with 7 bases between. The germline V gene has CDR1 SGHTA and CDR2 FQGNSA. The CDR3 bases are TGTGCCAGCAGCTTAATCTCCCCCGGGGAGCTGTTTTTT. The encoded protein is CASSLISPGELFF.

V usage is TRBV29-1 and J usage is TRBJ1-2; D is ambiguous. The CDR3 has 11 residues. Per germline, CDR1 SQVTM and CDR2 ANQGSEA. Trimming removed 7 bases at V and 8 bases at J, with 14 bases between. CDR3 sequence: CSAEWREGYTF. The CDR3 nucleotides are TGCAGCGCCGAGTGGAGAGAGGGCTACACCTTC. The full variable domain, its missing parts supplied by reference TRBV29-1 and TRBJ1-2, is SAVISQKPSRDICQRGTSLTIQCQVDSQVTMMFWYRQQPGQSLTLIATANQGSEATYESGFVIDKFPISRPNLTFSTLTVSNMSPEDSSIYLCSAEWREGYTFGSGTRLTVV.

The CDR3 coding sequence is TGTGCCAGCAGCTCTCAGGGAGATGAAAAACTGTTTTTT. Encoded protein: CASSSQGDEKLFF. V usage is TRBV7-9 and J usage is TRBJ1-4; D might be TRBD1 (5 bases). This CDR3 comprises 13 residues. Looked up from germline, CDR1 is SEHNR and CDR2 is FQNEAQ (reference sequence). Trimming removed 4 bases at V and 6 bases at J, with 9 bases between.

This clonotype has more than one count but fewer than ten. The chain couples TRBV7-2 to TRBJ2-5; D is perhaps TRBD1 or TRBD2 (6 bases each). Trimming left V 3 bases short and J 2 bases short, with 13 bases between. CDR3 size: 15 residues. CDR1 and CDR2 from the germline V gene are SGHTA and FQGNSA. CDR3 residues: CASSFSGDSQETQYF. CDR3 nucleotide sequence: TGTGCCAGCAGCTTTTCAGGGGACTCACAAGAGACCCAGTACTTC.

The rearrangement joins TRBV10-2 to TRBJ2-5; tentative D call: TRBD2 (5 bases). The CDR3 consists of 13 residues. V was trimmed by 6 bases and J by 5 bases, leaving 13 bases between them. The germline V gene has CDR1 WSHSY and CDR2 SAAADI. CDR3 residues: CASRVDGGETQYF. The CDR3 DNA reads TGCGCCAGCAGGGTAGATGGCGGGGAGACCCAGTACTTC.

The rearrangement links TRBV7-4 to TRBJ1-1; no firm D call. This CDR3 is built from 15 residues. Looked up from germline, CDR1 is SGHVT and CDR2 is SQSDAQ. Trimming took off 4 bases at V and 1 base at J, with 13 bases between the two ends. The CDR3 spells CASSSHRDTNTEAFF. DNA for the CDR3: TGTGCCAGCAGCTCTCATCGGGATACGAACACTGAAGCTTTCTTT.

This sequence joins TRBV29-1 and TRBJ2-1; D perhaps matches TRBD2 (7 bases). This CDR3 comprises 13 residues. Trimming pared 3 bases from V and 6 bases from J, leaving 12 bases between. CDR1 and CDR2 (germline): SQVTM, ANQGSEA. In nucleotides, the CDR3 is TGCAGCGTTGACGGCGGGGGCAGCAATGAGCAGTTCTTC. Translating gives CSVDGGGSNEQFF.

This chain links TRBV6-2 or TRBV6-3 with TRBJ2-1; D possibly corresponds to TRBD2 (5 bases). The CDR3 extends over 15 amino acids. The germline V gene encodes CDR1 MNHEY and CDR2 SVGEGT. The germline V and J ends were trimmed by 0 bases and 8 bases, with 14 bases remaining between them. The chain's CDR3 is CASSYSVEEGDEQFF. The DNA for the CDR3 is TGTGCCAGCAGTTACTCCGTTGAAGAGGGCGATGAGCAGTTCTTC.

This clonotype was seen more than once but under ten times. This chain connects TRBV5-1 to TRBJ2-7; 7 bases map to TRBD1. Germline V gives CDR1 SGHRS, CDR2 YFSETQ. The CDR3 sequence is 12 residues long. Trimming removed 6 bases from V and 4 bases from J; junction bases left unmatched: 4. As DNA, the CDR3 is TGCGCCAGCATCGGGACAGCTTACGAGCAGTACTTC. The encoded protein is CASIGTAYEQYF.

The chain uses TRBV12-3 or TRBV12-4 and TRBJ1-2; D gene unclear. V was clipped by 8 bases and J by 3 bases, with 7 bases between them. CDR3 length: 11 residues. The CDR3 DNA reads as TGTGCCAGCGATGGGTACTATGGCTACACCTTC. Protein: CASDGYYGYTF.

V gene TRBV7-8 combines with J gene TRBJ2-3, with D perhaps matching TRBD1 or TRBD2 (5 bases each). V lost 8 bases and J lost 3, with 21 bases in between. Germline-derived CDR1 and CDR2 are SGHVS and FQNEAQ. This CDR3 contains 16 residues. The CDR3 coding sequence is TGTGCCAGCCATAGCTCCGGGGACGACTTTACAGATACGCAGTATTTT. This codes for CASHSSGDDFTDTQYF.

J is TRBJ1-5 and V is TRBV9; D unclear. Germline loops: CDR1 SGDLS, CDR2 YYNGEE. Deletions cut 0 bases from V and 3 bases from J, with 7 bases between. This CDR3 has 14 residues. CDR3 sequence: CASSVGGFNQPQHF. CDR3 in DNA: TGTGCCAGCAGCGTAGGGGGTTTCAATCAGCCCCAGCATTTT.

CDR3 sequence reads: CASQGPPATEAFF. In nucleotides, the CDR3 is TGTGCCAGTCAGGGCCCCCCGGCCACTGAAGCTTTCTTT. V is TRBV19 and J is TRBJ1-1; TRBD1 is a possible D gene (5 bases). Deletions cut 8 bases from V and 4 bases from J, with 14 bases between. CDR1 and CDR2 (germline): LNHDA, SQIVND (reference sequence). The length of the CDR3 is 13 residues.

The chain is built from TRBV14 and TRBJ1-3; D is ambiguous. Trimming took off 4 bases at V and 0 bases at J, with 10 bases between the two ends. Germline lookup yields CDR1 SGHDN and CDR2 FVKESK. The CDR3 is 15 amino acids. The CDR3, as DNA: TGTGCCAGCAGCCCCAGACTGTCCTCTGGAAACACCATATATTTT. It codes for CASSPRLSSGNTIYF.

This clonotype was observed a handful of times. V is TRBV7-6 and J is TRBJ1-1; TRBD1 might be the D (5 bases). CDR3 length: 12 amino acids. CDR1 and CDR2 from the germline V gene are SGHVS and FNYEAQ. Trimming pared 11 bases from V and 1 base from J, leaving 11 bases between. CDR3 region: CASSGGNTEAFF. In DNA, the CDR3 is TGTGCCTCCTCCGGGGGGAACACTGAAGCTTTCTTT.

This CDR3 is CASSGGGGQQYF. CDR3 bases: TGCGCCAGCAGCGGGGGAGGGGGCCAGCAGTACTTC. The chain has TRBV10-1 and TRBJ2-7; D might be TRBD1 or TRBD2, each matching 7 bases. The ends were cut back, 6 bases at V and 8 bases at J, with 14 bases in the middle. This CDR3 has 12 residues. In germline, CDR1 is WNHNN, CDR2 SYGVQD (reference sequence).

This rearrangement joins TRBV29-1 to TRBJ2-5; no firm D call. V dropped 3 bases and J dropped 1 base, with 9 bases sitting between them. Per the germline V gene, CDR1 is SQVTM and CDR2 is ANQGSEA. The CDR3 length is 13 residues. The CDR3 DNA reads as TGCAGCGTTGATATCGGCCTCCAAGAGACCCAGTACTTC. The encoded protein is CSVDIGLQETQYF.

The sample holds many counts of this clonotype. The chain recombines TRBV27 with TRBJ1-4; D is unclear. Germline values: CDR1 MNHEY, CDR2 SMNVEV (reference sequence). V shed 4 bases and J shed 0 bases, with 9 bases lying between them. The CDR3 runs 15 residues. The CDR3 DNA reads TGTGCCAGCAGTTCAAGTCTCTCAACTAATGAAAAACTGTTTTTT. It specifies CASSSSLSTNEKLFF.

V gene TRBV29-1 combines with J gene TRBJ2-3, with D possibly being TRBD1 (6 bases). The CDR3 totals 16 residues. V gave up 3 bases and J gave up 6 bases, with 22 bases separating them. CDR1 and CDR2 from the germline V gene are SQVTM and ANQGSEA. CDR3: CSVEYWDNTNRDTQYF. The CDR3 region has the DNA TGCAGCGTTGAGTATTGGGACAACACGAATCGGGATACGCAGTATTTT.

This rearrangement joins TRBV10-2 to TRBJ1-1, with D tentatively TRBD1 (5 bases). Germline CDR1 and CDR2: WSHSY and SAAADI. The CDR3 has 14 residues. Between the trimmed V and J ends, which lost 3 bases and 6 bases, there was a span of 14 bases. This CDR3 is CASSDLKGLAEAFF. The CDR3, as DNA: TGCGCCAGCAGTGATCTTAAGGGGTTGGCTGAAGCTTTCTTT.

The chain uses TRBV6-2 or TRBV6-3 and TRBJ1-2; D is undetermined. The CDR3 extends over 14 amino acids. V lost 10 bases and J 2 bases, leaving 17 bases between the germline ends. The germline CDR1 and CDR2 sequences are MNHEY and SVGEGT. The CDR3 is CATSRRSLNYGYTF. In nucleotides, the CDR3 is TGTGCCACCAGCCGGAGATCTTTAAACTATGGCTACACCTTC.